Listed here are 30 T cell receptor beta chains from one sample, sequenced in a study of shared clonotypes between healthy human individuals. Only in-frame clones appear in the TCRdb table, and some are missing; sequencing was by immunoSEQ multiplex PCR. Among roughly 1,100,000 clones listed, approximately 76% were seen once. Material for sequencing was memory CD4+ T cells sorted from blood. The subset here: CD45RA-negative fraction. These receptors were obtained from a man younger than 30 in good health.

This rearrangement joins TRBV7-6 to TRBJ2-7; D not certain. CDR1 and CDR2 from the germline V gene are SGHVS and FNYEAQ. V lost 5 bases, J lost 0 bases, and 14 bases lay in between. The CDR3 contains 15 residues. The DNA for the CDR3 is TGTGCCAGCAGCCCCGGCAGGTCGCCCTCCTACGAGCAGTACTTC. Protein: CASSPGRSPSYEQYF.

The chain links TRBV5-1 to TRBJ2-1; D remains unclear. Looked up from germline, CDR1 is SGHRS and CDR2 is YFSETQ. The CDR3 has 15 amino acids. Trimming took 0 bases from V and 6 from J, leaving 13 bases between them. The CDR3 loop is CASSLATVKSNEQFF. CDR3 in DNA: TGCGCCAGCAGCTTGGCAACAGTTAAATCCAATGAGCAGTTCTTC. The whole variable domain, remainder taken from reference TRBV5-1 and TRBJ2-1, is KAGVTQTPRYLIKTRGQQVTLSCSPISGHRSVSWYQQTPGQGLQFLFEYFSETQRNKGNFPGRFSGRQFSNSRSEMNVSTLELGDSALYLCASSLATVKSNEQFFGPGTRLTVL.

The chain carries TRBV5-1 and TRBJ2-7; TRBD1 aligns across 9 bases. J lost 6 bases, V lost 0 bases, and 7 bases had no gene match. CDR3 length: 15 amino acids. In germline, CDR1 is SGHRS, CDR2 YFSETQ. The CDR3 DNA is TGCGCCAGCAGCTTGGACACGACAGGGGGAGGCGAGCAGTACTTC. This codes for CASSLDTTGGGEQYF.

V is TRBV5-5 and J is TRBJ1-2, with D possibly being TRBD1 (5 bases). Between the trimmed V and J ends, which lost 0 bases and 9 bases, there was a span of 9 bases. Looked up from germline, CDR1 is SGHKS and CDR2 is YYEKEE (reference sequence). CDR3 size: 12 residues. CDR3 loop: CASSLGGVRYTF. CDR3 nucleotide sequence: TGTGCCAGCAGCTTGGGAGGGGTCCGCTACACCTTC.

The J gene is TRBJ2-5, the V gene TRBV15, with 8 bases fitting TRBD1. Germline-derived CDR1 and CDR2 are LNHNV and YYDKDF (reference sequence). With V trimmed by 8 bases and J by 5 bases, 7 bases remained unmatched. The CDR3 consists of 13 residues. The CDR3 protein is CATAGGNFETQYF. DNA of the CDR3: TGTGCCACCGCAGGGGGCAATTTTGAGACCCAGTACTTC.

The chain carries TRBV6-6 and TRBJ2-1; D may be TRBD2 (5 bases). The CDR3 consists of 14 residues. Per the germline V gene, CDR1 is MNHNY and CDR2 is SVGAGI (reference sequence). V was trimmed by 8 bases and J by 4 bases, leaving 15 bases between them. The CDR3 nucleotides are TGTGCCAGCCGCCTCCCCGGGGATTACAATGAGCAGTTCTTC. It codes for CASRLPGDYNEQFF.

This clone was observed once. This chain connects TRBV12-2 to TRBJ2-1; the D call in the table, TRBD2, was not verified against the DNA. TRBV12-2 is reported as a pseudogene. This CDR3 has 20 amino acids. CDR3 protein: CASRLAGLAGGRWTYNEQFF. The CDR3 DNA sequence: TGTGCAAGTCGCTTAGCGGGACTAGCGGGGGGGAGGTGGACCTACAATGAGCAGTTCTTC.

CDR3 loop: CASSLGQGGPYTF. Written as DNA, the CDR3 is TGTGCCAGCAGTTTAGGACAGGGGGGACCCTACACCTTC. The V gene is TRBV28, the J gene TRBJ1-2; 10 nucleotides agree with TRBD1. This CDR3 region has 13 residues. V lost 2 bases, J lost 10 bases, and 4 bases stayed unmatched. CDR1 is MDHEN and CDR2 is SYDVKM in the germline V gene.

This clone has a handful of counts. CDR3 sequence: CASSLAPIRNYGYTF. CDR3 in DNA: TGTGCCAGCAGCTTGGCCCCGATTCGGAACTATGGCTACACCTTC. V and J are TRBV5-6 and TRBJ1-2; D call uncertain. Trimming took off 0 bases at V and 2 bases at J, with 11 bases between the two ends. The CDR3 runs 15 residues. CDR1 is SGHDT, CDR2 YYEEEE, per germline.

V and J are TRBV18 and TRBJ1-1, with 10 bases that match TRBD1. The junction had 3 bases not matched to a gene; V was cut back by 2 bases and J by 9 bases. The CDR3 has 13 residues. Per germline, CDR1 KGHSH and CDR2 LQKENI. The CDR3 region is CASSPETGGKAFF. As DNA, the CDR3 is TGTGCCAGCTCACCAGAGACAGGGGGCAAAGCTTTCTTT.

This chain links TRBV7-2 with TRBJ2-7; no reliable D call. The germline V and J ends were trimmed by 1 base and 4 bases, with 11 bases remaining between them. Germline-derived CDR1 and CDR2 are SGHTA and FQGNSA. The CDR3 runs 14 residues. The CDR3 DNA follows: TGTGCCAGCAGCTTAGTCGGCCTCTATTACGAGCAGTACTTC. Protein sequence: CASSLVGLYYEQYF.

This clone came up a few times. The rearrangement joins TRBV9 to TRBJ2-3; 10 nucleotides agree with TRBD2. Germline-derived CDR1 and CDR2 are SGDLS and YYNGEE. Trimming took 3 bases from V and 3 from J; bases not matched to a gene: 7. The CDR3 is 16 amino acids. The chain's CDR3 is CASSDASGGRTDTQYF. The CDR3 nucleotides are TGTGCCAGCAGCGATGCTAGCGGGGGCCGAACAGATACGCAGTATTTT.

V usage is TRBV30 and J usage is TRBJ2-2; 7 bases match TRBD1. J was trimmed by 9 bases and V by 1 base; bases with no gene match: 14. In germline, CDR1 is GTSNPN, CDR2 SVGIG (reference sequence). This CDR3 comprises 16 residues. The CDR3 DNA reads as TGTGCCTGGAGTGCATCAGGGACAGCGAACCACCGGGAGCTGTTTTTT. Translating it yields CAWSASGTANHRELFF.

The chain has TRBV6-5 and TRBJ2-7; 10 bases align to TRBD2. Losses at the gene ends were 4 bases for V and 6 bases for J; bases not matched to a gene: 6. Looked up from germline, CDR1 is MNHEY and CDR2 is SVGAGI. The CDR3 length is 14 residues. The CDR3 protein is CASSSGLASPEQYF. The CDR3 DNA sequence: TGTGCCAGCAGTTCGGGACTAGCGTCACCCGAGCAGTACTTC.

The chain carries TRBV7-9 and TRBJ1-4, with TRBD1 identical over 7 bases. The V gene's germline CDR1 is SEHNR and CDR2 FQNEAQ (reference sequence). The CDR3 totals 15 residues. V lost 4 bases, J lost 0 bases, and 2 bases stayed unmatched. The CDR3, as DNA: TGTGCCAGCAGCTCCGGGACAGCAACTAATGAAAAACTGTTTTTT. This translates into CASSSGTATNEKLFF.

This sequence joins TRBV28 and TRBJ1-2; 7 positions match TRBD1. Looked up from germline, CDR1 is MDHEN and CDR2 is SYDVKM. With V trimmed by 7 bases and J by 5 bases, 4 bases remained unmatched. The CDR3 is 12 amino acids. CDR3 loop: CASTRQGYGYTF. DNA of the CDR3: TGTGCCAGCACTAGACAGGGATATGGCTACACCTTC.

This clone was counted a few times. This rearrangement joins TRBV18 to TRBJ2-7, with a possible D match to TRBD2 (6 bases). Trimming stripped 3 bases from V and 0 bases from J, with 12 bases between. Germline V CDR1 and CDR2: KGHSH, LQKENI. This CDR3 is built from 15 residues. The CDR3 DNA reads as TGTGCCAGCTCACCTTTAAGCGGGTTCTCCTACGAGCAGTACTTC. It specifies CASSPLSGFSYEQYF. Full variable domain (rest looked up from reference TRBV18 and TRBJ2-7): NAGVMQNPRHLVRRRGQEARLRCSPMKGHSHVYWYRQLPEEGLKFMVYLQKENIIDESGMPKERFSAEFPKEGPSILRIQQVVRGDSAAYFCASSPLSGFSYEQYFGPGTRLTVT.

V is TRBV25-1 and J is TRBJ2-7; TRBD2 agrees at 11 bases. This CDR3 spans 16 amino acids. V lost 2 bases to trimming and J lost 4 bases; unmatched junction nucleotides: 7. CDR1 is MGHDK, CDR2 SYGVNS, per germline. CDR3 in DNA: TGTGCCAGCAGTGAAGACCATAGCGGGGGGGATTACGAGCAGTACTTC. Its protein is CASSEDHSGGDYEQYF.

To note about this clone: At one of its ends the junction is not consistent with the germline gene, which may arise from a read error. The chain joins TRBV30 to TRBJ2-7; D not certain. CDR1 is GTSNPN, CDR2 SVGIG, per germline (reference sequence). The CDR3 consists of 15 residues. CDR3 region: CAWGVGSTQAYEQYF. DNA for the CDR3: TGTGCCTGGGGTGTAGGATCAACTCAGGCCTACGAGCAGTACTTC.

This clone was detected many times. Within the sample, other DNA sequences also encode this same CDR3. V gene TRBV9 combines with J gene TRBJ1-3; D uncertain. The germline V and J ends were trimmed by 0 bases and 0 bases, with 13 bases remaining between them. The CDR3 is made up of 17 amino acids. Germline V CDR1 and CDR2: SGDLS, YYNGEE. CDR3: CASSVGAGGNSGNTIYF. For the CDR3, the DNA is TGTGCCAGCAGCGTAGGGGCAGGAGGCAACTCTGGAAACACCATATATTTT.

V is TRBV6-6 and J is TRBJ2-5; TRBD2 matches at 7 bases. Germline loops: CDR1 MNHNY, CDR2 SVGAGI (reference sequence). The CDR3 runs to 14 residues. V lost 7 bases and J lost 3; bases outside the gene matches: 8. Here the CDR3 DNA reads TGTGCCAGCACCCCTGGGCTAGCGGAAGAGACCCAGTACTTC. Protein: CASTPGLAEETQYF.

V usage is TRBV7-2 and J usage is TRBJ2-3; D might be TRBD2 (5 bases). This CDR3 is 17 amino acids long. From germline, CDR1 is SGHTA and CDR2 FQGNSA. V lost 5 bases and J lost 0, with 18 bases in between. CDR3 DNA sequence: TGTGCCAGCAGCCGCCGGCGGGCAGCATCTAGCACAGATACGCAGTATTTT. This codes for CASSRRRAASSTDTQYF.

V and J are TRBV19 and TRBJ2-1; a possible D gene is TRBD2 (7 bases). Germline CDR1 is LNHDA and CDR2 is SQIVND (reference sequence). The CDR3 covers 14 residues. V was pared by 6 bases and J by 8 bases, with 17 bases between. The CDR3 bases are TGTGCCAGTAGGGAGGGGGGGAAACGTGATGAGCAGTTCTTC. Its protein product is CASREGGKRDEQFF. Drawing the rest from reference TRBV19 and TRBJ2-1, the complete variable domain is DGGITQSPKYLFRKEGQNVTLSCEQNLNHDAMYWYRQDPGQGLRLIYYSQIVNDFQKGDIAEGYSVSREKKESFPLTVTSAQKNPTAFYLCASREGGKRDEQFFGPGTRLTVL.

This chain uses TRBV28 with TRBJ1-2, with 7 bases aligning to TRBD1. CDR3 length: 16 residues. With 2 bases clipped from V and 6 bases from J, the junction kept 12 bases outside the gene matches. CDR1 is MDHEN and CDR2 is SYDVKM in the germline V gene. CDR3 in DNA: TGTGCCAGCAGTTTAAAGTTAGCGGACAGGACTAATGGCTACACCTTC. This codes for CASSLKLADRTNGYTF.

The chain carries TRBV6-1 and TRBJ2-3; 9 nucleotides agree with TRBD2. With 8 bases clipped from V and 3 bases from J, the junction kept 9 bases outside the gene matches. The CDR3 length is 15 residues. Per the germline V gene, CDR1 is MNHNS and CDR2 is SASEGT. For the CDR3, the DNA is TGTGCCAGCTACTCAGCGGGGGGATTAACAGATACGCAGTATTTT. Protein sequence: CASYSAGGLTDTQYF.

The V call is TRBV5-1, the J call TRBJ1-4; D ambiguous. The germline V and J ends were trimmed by 3 bases and 8 bases, with 11 bases remaining between them. Germline lookup yields CDR1 SGHRS and CDR2 YFSETQ. The length of the CDR3 is 13 residues. CDR3 bases: TGCGCCAGCAGCTGGGATCCTAGGGAAAAACTGTTTTTT. Its protein product is CASSWDPREKLFF.

The count of this clone is one. The rearrangement uses TRBV30 and TRBJ2-5, with D perhaps matching TRBD1 or TRBD2 (5 bases each). The CDR3 totals 14 residues. Looked up from germline, CDR1 is GTSNPN and CDR2 is SVGIG (reference sequence). With 4 bases removed from V and 7 bases from J, the gap between germline ends came to 19 bases. CDR3 bases: TGTGCCTGGACTTCCGGAAGCGGTCAGGGGACCCAGTACTTC. It translates to CAWTSGSGQGTQYF.

This clone was seen a handful of times. The chain carries TRBV7-3 and TRBJ1-1, with D possibly matching TRBD1 (6 bases). The CDR3 has 13 amino acids. Germline loops: CDR1 SGHTA, CDR2 FQGTGA. Trimming shortened V by 5 bases and J by 4 bases, and 11 bases separated the two germline ends. Here the CDR3 reads CASSRQGGTEAFF. The CDR3 DNA reads TGTGCCAGCAGCCGGCAAGGGGGCACTGAAGCTTTCTTT.

The chain links TRBV4-1 to TRBJ1-5; TRBD1 matches at 7 bases. CDR1 and CDR2 (germline): MGHRA, YSYEKL. Germline trimming cut 4 bases from V and 6 bases from J; bases unmatched to any gene: 12. This CDR3 spans 16 amino acids. As DNA, the CDR3 is TGCGCCAGCAGCCTATCTACAGGGGACCGGAGTCAGCCCCAGCATTTT. The encoded protein is CASSLSTGDRSQPQHF.

In its sample, this clone was seen once. The chain carries TRBV10-2 and TRBJ1-2; D is unclear. V shed 5 bases and J shed 8 bases, with 18 bases lying between them. Germline V gene sequence: CDR1 WSHSY, CDR2 SAAADI. The CDR3 covers 14 residues. The CDR3 spells CASSSAYITGGYTF. CDR3 bases: TGCGCCAGCAGTAGTGCTTACATAACGGGGGGCTACACCTTC.